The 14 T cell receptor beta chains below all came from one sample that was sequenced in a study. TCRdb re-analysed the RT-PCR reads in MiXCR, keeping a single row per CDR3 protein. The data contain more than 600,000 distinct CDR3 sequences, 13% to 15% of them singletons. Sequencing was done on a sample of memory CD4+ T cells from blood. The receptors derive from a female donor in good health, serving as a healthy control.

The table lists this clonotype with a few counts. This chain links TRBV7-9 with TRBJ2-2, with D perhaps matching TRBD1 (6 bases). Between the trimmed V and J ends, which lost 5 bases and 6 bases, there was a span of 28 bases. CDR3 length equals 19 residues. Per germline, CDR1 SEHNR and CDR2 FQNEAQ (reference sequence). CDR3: CASSPNRGRGFFFAGELFF. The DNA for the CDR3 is TGTGCCAGCAGCCCAAACCGCGGCAGGGGATTTTTTTTCGCCGGGGAGCTGTTTTTT. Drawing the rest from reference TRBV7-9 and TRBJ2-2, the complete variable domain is DTGVSQNPRHKITKRGQNVTFRCDPISEHNRLYWYRQTLGQGPEFLTYFQNEAQLEKSRLLSDRFSAERPKGSFSTLEIQRTEQGDSAMYLCASSPNRGRGFFFAGELFFGEGSRLTVL.

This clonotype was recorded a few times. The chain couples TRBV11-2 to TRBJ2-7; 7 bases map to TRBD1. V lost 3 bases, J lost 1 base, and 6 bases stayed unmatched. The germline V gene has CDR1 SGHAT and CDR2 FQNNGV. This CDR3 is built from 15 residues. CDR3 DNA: TGTGCCAGCAGCTTTGACAGGGTAAAATCCTACGAGCAGTACTTC. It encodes CASSFDRVKSYEQYF. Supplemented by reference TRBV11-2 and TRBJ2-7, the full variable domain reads EAGVAQSPRYKIIEKRQSVAFWCNPISGHATLYWYQQILGQGPKLLIQFQNNGVVDDSQLPKDRFSAERLKGVDSTLKIQPAKLEDSAVYLCASSFDRVKSYEQYFGPGTRLTVT.

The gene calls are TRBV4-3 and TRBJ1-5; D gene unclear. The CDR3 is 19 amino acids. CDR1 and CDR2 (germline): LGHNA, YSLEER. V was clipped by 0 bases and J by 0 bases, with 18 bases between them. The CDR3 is CASSQDERVPLNSNQPQHF. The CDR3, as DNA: TGCGCCAGCAGCCAAGATGAAAGGGTACCCCTTAATAGCAATCAGCCCCAGCATTTT.

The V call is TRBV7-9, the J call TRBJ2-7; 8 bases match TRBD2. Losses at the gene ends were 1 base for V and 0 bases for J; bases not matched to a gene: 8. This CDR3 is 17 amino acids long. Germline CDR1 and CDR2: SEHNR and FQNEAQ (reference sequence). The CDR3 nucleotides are TGTGCCAGCAGCTTAGTGGCTAGCGGGCGAATCTCCTACGAGCAGTACTTC. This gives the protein CASSLVASGRISYEQYF.

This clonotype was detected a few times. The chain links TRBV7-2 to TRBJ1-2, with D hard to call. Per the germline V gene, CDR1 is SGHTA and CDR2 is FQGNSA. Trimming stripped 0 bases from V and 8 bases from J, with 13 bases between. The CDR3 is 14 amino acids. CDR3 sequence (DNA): TGTGCCAGCAGCTTAGCTGGGAGGGAACGCGGCTACACCTTC. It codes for CASSLAGRERGYTF. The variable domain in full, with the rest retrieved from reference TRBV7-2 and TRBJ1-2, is GAGVSQSPSNKVTEKGKDVELRCDPISGHTALYWYRQSLGQGLEFLIYFQGNSAPDKSGLPSDRFSAERTGGSVSTLTIQRTQQEDSAVYLCASSLAGRERGYTFGSGTRLTVV.

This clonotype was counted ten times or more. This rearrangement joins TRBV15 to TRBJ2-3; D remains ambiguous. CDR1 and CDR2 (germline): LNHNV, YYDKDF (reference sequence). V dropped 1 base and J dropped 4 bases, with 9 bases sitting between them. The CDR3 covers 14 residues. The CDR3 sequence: CATSRVFAADTQYF. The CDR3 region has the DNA TGTGCCACCAGCAGAGTGTTCGCCGCAGATACGCAGTATTTT.

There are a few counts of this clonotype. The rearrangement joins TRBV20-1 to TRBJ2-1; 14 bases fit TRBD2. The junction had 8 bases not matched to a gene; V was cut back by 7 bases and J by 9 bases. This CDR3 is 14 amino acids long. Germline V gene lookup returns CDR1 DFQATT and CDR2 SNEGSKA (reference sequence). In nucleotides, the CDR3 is TGCAGTGTCCCGGGACTAGCGGGAGTGAGTGAGCAGTTCTTC. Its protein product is CSVPGLAGVSEQFF.

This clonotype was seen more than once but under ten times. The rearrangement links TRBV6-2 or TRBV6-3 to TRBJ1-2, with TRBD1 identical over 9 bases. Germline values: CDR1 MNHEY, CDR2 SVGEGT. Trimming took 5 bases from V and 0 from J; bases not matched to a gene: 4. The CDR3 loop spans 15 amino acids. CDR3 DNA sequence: TGTGCCAGCAGTAGGGACAGGGCTACTAACTATGGCTACACCTTC. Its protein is CASSRDRATNYGYTF.

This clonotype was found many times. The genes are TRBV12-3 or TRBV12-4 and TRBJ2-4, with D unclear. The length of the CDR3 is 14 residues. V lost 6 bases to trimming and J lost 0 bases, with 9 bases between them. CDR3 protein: CASSRPLAKNIQYF. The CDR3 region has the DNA TGTGCCAGCAGCCGCCCACTAGCCAAAAACATTCAGTACTTC.

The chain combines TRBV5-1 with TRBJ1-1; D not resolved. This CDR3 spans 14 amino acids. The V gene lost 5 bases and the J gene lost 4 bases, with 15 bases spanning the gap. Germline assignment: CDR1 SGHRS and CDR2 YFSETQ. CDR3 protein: CASSYQEEGTEAFF. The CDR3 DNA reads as TGCGCCAGCAGTTACCAGGAAGAGGGCACTGAAGCTTTCTTT.

For the CDR3, the DNA is TGTGCCAGCTCACCAGGGCGAGGCTCCTGGGCCAACGTCCTGACTTTC. This translates into CASSPGRGSWANVLTF. The rearrangement joins TRBV18 to TRBJ2-6; no reliable D call. There are 16 residues in the CDR3. Germline assignment: CDR1 KGHSH and CDR2 LQKENI. V dropped 2 bases and J dropped 5 bases, with 13 bases sitting between them. The variable domain in full, completed from reference TRBV18 and TRBJ2-6, reads NAGVMQNPRHLVRRRGQEARLRCSPMKGHSHVYWYRQLPEEGLKFMVYLQKENIIDESGMPKERFSAEFPKEGPSILRIQQVVRGDSAAYFCASSPGRGSWANVLTFGAGSRLTVL.

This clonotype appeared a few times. Here the CDR3 DNA reads TGCGCCAGCAGCCTCTTGAGGGGAAACGTACAGACCCAGTACTTC. Residues: CASSLLRGNVQTQYF. The rearrangement joins TRBV4-1 to TRBJ2-5, with D perhaps assigned TRBD1 or TRBD2 (5 bases each). V lost 4 bases and J 6 bases, leaving 18 bases between the germline ends. This CDR3 comprises 15 residues. In germline, CDR1 is MGHRA, CDR2 YSYEKL.

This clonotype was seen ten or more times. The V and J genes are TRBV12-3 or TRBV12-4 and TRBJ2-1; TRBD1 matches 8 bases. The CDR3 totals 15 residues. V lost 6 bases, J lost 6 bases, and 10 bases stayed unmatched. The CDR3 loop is CASSSDRGAGNEQFF. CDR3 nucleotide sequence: TGTGCCAGCAGCTCCGACAGGGGAGCAGGCAATGAGCAGTTCTTC.

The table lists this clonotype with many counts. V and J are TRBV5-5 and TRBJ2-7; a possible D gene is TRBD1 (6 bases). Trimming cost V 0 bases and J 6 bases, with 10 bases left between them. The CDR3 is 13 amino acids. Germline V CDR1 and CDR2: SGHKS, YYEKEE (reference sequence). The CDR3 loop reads CASSLDRVGEQYF. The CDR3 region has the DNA TGTGCCAGCAGCTTGGACAGGGTCGGCGAGCAGTACTTC.